The 30 T cell receptor beta chains given below trace back to one sample, sequenced in a study of cytomegalovirus exposure and HLA in healthy donors. PCR primers comprised 60 Vbeta and 13 Jbeta primers. Only in-frame clones appear in the TCRdb table, and some are missing; sequencing was by immunoSEQ multiplex PCR. The table shows fewer than 350,000 clones, with approximately 90% occurring only once. Sequencing input: PBMCs. The receptors derive from a young woman in good health and CMV-seronegative.

The count of this clone is one. The CDR3 loop reads CASSTGQGASSYGYTF. The CDR3 DNA is TGTGCCAGCAGTACCGGACAGGGGGCAAGCTCCTATGGCTACACCTTC. This chain connects TRBV2 to TRBJ1-2; TRBD1 matches 11 bases. The ends lost 5 bases at V and 4 bases at J; junction bases unmatched: 9. CDR3 length: 16 residues. CDR1 and CDR2 from the germline V gene are SNHLY and FYNNEI.

This clone was picked up one time. J is TRBJ1-1 and V is TRBV5-4; the D is unclear. There are 13 residues in the CDR3. Germline loops: CDR1 SGHNT, CDR2 YYREEE (reference sequence). V lost 4 bases and J lost 1, with 8 bases in between. The CDR3 region has the DNA TGTGCCAGCAGCCCCATGAGGAACACTGAAGCTTTCTTT. It encodes CASSPMRNTEAFF.

The chain is built from TRBV9 and TRBJ2-1; TRBD2 agrees at 14 bases. Germline loops: CDR1 SGDLS, CDR2 YYNGEE. Trimming at V came to 3 bases and at J to 5 bases, leaving 1 base not matched to a gene. The CDR3 runs to 15 residues. The CDR3 loop reads CASSETSGGDNEQFF. In nucleotides, the CDR3 is TGTGCCAGCAGCGAGACTAGCGGGGGGGACAATGAGCAGTTCTTC.

The V and J genes are TRBV5-1 and TRBJ2-5; TRBD2 matches at 8 bases. The CDR3 runs to 18 residues. The junction had 17 bases not matched to a gene; V was cut back by 0 bases and J by 7 bases. Looked up from germline, CDR1 is SGHRS and CDR2 is YFSETQ. DNA of the CDR3: TGCGCCAGCAGCTTGGCCACGGCGGGGGGCGCCCCCGAGGGGACCCAGTACTTC. It codes for CASSLATAGGAPEGTQYF.

A word on this clone: The same CDR3 arises from other DNA sequences in this sample as well. The chain has TRBV29-1 and TRBJ2-6; D is possibly TRBD1 (6 bases). Trimming removed 0 bases at V and 2 bases at J, with 20 bases between. The germline gives CDR1 SQVTM, CDR2 ANQGSEA. This CDR3 spans 19 amino acids. In DNA form, the CDR3 reads TGCAGCGTTGAAGAAGGAGGCAGGGGCGCTCAGGCTGGGGCCAACGTCCTGACTTTC. This encodes CSVEEGGRGAQAGANVLTF.

The chain has TRBV10-3 and TRBJ2-7; D is uncertain. The V end lost 1 base, the J end lost 5 bases, and 3 bases lay between the germline ends. The CDR3 length is 11 residues. CDR1 is ENHRY and CDR2 is SYGVKD in the germline V gene. The DNA for the CDR3 is TGTGCCATCAGTGAGTTAGACGAGCAGTACTTC. Protein sequence: CAISELDEQYF.

The sample holds one count of this clone. The chain joins TRBV7-9 to TRBJ1-2; D gene unclear. V lost 5 bases, J lost 8 bases, and 9 bases lay in between. This CDR3 is built from 11 residues. CDR1 and CDR2 (germline): SEHNR, FQNEAQ (reference sequence). This CDR3 is CASSLREGYTF. In DNA form, the CDR3 reads TGTGCCAGCAGCCTCCGAGAGGGCTACACCTTC.

This chain links TRBV11-2 with TRBJ2-3; 14 nucleotides line up with TRBD2. The CDR3 sequence is 15 residues long. Germline CDR1 is SGHAT and CDR2 is FQNNGV. V shed 5 bases and J 4 bases; nucleotides not matched to a gene: 2. CDR3 amino acids: CASSPTSGGADTQYF. CDR3 sequence (DNA): TGTGCCAGCAGCCCGACTAGCGGGGGGGCAGATACGCAGTATTTT. Full variable domain (rest looked up from reference TRBV11-2 and TRBJ2-3): EAGVAQSPRYKIIEKRQSVAFWCNPISGHATLYWYQQILGQGPKLLIQFQNNGVVDDSQLPKDRFSAERLKGVDSTLKIQPAKLEDSAVYLCASSPTSGGADTQYFGPGTRLTVL.

The rearrangement links TRBV6-5 to TRBJ1-2; no definite D call. Trimming removed 6 bases at V and 4 bases at J, with 12 bases between. CDR1 and CDR2 (germline): MNHEY, SVGAGI. The CDR3 is made up of 13 amino acids. The CDR3 loop is CASRPGYRYGYTF. The CDR3 bases are TGTGCCAGCAGGCCAGGATACCGCTATGGCTACACCTTC.

The CDR3 DNA reads TGTGCCAGCAGTTACTCGGGCGACAGTCTAAACACCATATATTTT. It encodes CASSYSGDSLNTIYF. The V and J genes are TRBV6-5 and TRBJ1-3; TRBD1 might be the D (5 bases). V was pared by 0 bases and J by 6 bases, with 12 bases between. The CDR3 is 15 amino acids. CDR1 MNHEY and CDR2 SVGAGI come from the germline V gene.

This rearrangement joins TRBV15 to TRBJ2-1, with TRBD1 matching 11 bases. The CDR3 is made up of 16 amino acids. The ends lost 3 bases at V and 5 bases at J; junction bases unmatched: 6. CDR1 LNHNV and CDR2 YYDKDF come from the germline V gene (reference sequence). The DNA for the CDR3 is TGTGCCACCAGCAGCGGGGGGGACAGGGGGAACAATGAGCAGTTCTTC. Its protein product is CATSSGGDRGNNEQFF.

This clone showed up just once. This chain uses TRBV5-1 with TRBJ1-6; maybe TRBD1 (6 bases). Trimming took off 2 bases at V and 9 bases at J, with 15 bases between the two ends. CDR3 size: 15 residues. CDR1 is SGHRS, CDR2 YFSETQ, per germline. This CDR3 is CASSLFAQGGSPLHF. The CDR3 DNA sequence: TGCGCCAGCAGCTTATTTGCACAGGGTGGTTCACCCCTCCACTTT.

V gene TRBV6-5 combines with J gene TRBJ2-2, with a weak D call TRBD1 (6 bases). The CDR3 runs to 14 residues. Germline CDR1 MNHEY, CDR2 SVGAGI. Trimming removed 7 bases at V and 4 bases at J, with 13 bases between. The CDR3 sequence: CASTPTGSTGELFF. In nucleotides, the CDR3 is TGTGCCAGCACTCCTACAGGGAGCACCGGGGAGCTGTTTTTT.

The chain carries TRBV5-1 and TRBJ1-4; maybe TRBD1 (5 bases). Germline loops: CDR1 SGHRS, CDR2 YFSETQ. This CDR3 comprises 15 residues. Trimming left V 2 bases short and J 1 base short, with 9 bases between. This chain's CDR3 is CASSFTGGTNEKLFF. CDR3 nucleotides: TGCGCCAGCAGCTTCACGGGGGGAACTAATGAAAAACTGTTTTTT.

This clone turned up a few times. The genes are TRBV4-1 and TRBJ2-2, with D perhaps TRBD2 (5 bases). Trimming cost V 4 bases and J 4 bases, with 13 bases left between them. The germline V gene has CDR1 MGHRA and CDR2 YSYEKL. The CDR3 totals 15 residues. The CDR3 is CASSLRPGSTGELFF. The CDR3 region has the DNA TGCGCCAGCAGCCTCCGTCCGGGGTCCACCGGGGAGCTGTTTTTT.

V and J are TRBV27 and TRBJ1-4, with D maybe TRBD1 (5 bases). The germline V gene has CDR1 MNHEY and CDR2 SMNVEV (reference sequence). CDR3 length: 16 amino acids. The V gene lost 6 bases and the J gene lost 5 bases, with 19 bases spanning the gap. The CDR3 DNA is TGTGCCAGCAGGGCGGCCAGGGCCTACGGGAATGAAAAACTGTTTTTT. This sequence encodes CASRAARAYGNEKLFF.

In this sample, this clone turned up a few times. The V call is TRBV14, the J call TRBJ2-1; 12 bases line up with TRBD2. This CDR3 spans 15 amino acids. Per germline, CDR1 SGHDN and CDR2 FVKESK. V gave up 4 bases and J gave up 12 bases; unmatched junction bases: 10. This CDR3 reads CASSLTSGGRKGQFF. CDR3 bases: TGTGCCAGCAGCCTGACTAGCGGGGGACGAAAGGGGCAGTTCTTC.

The rearrangement links TRBV29-1 to TRBJ1-2; 7 bases fit TRBD1. The CDR3 is made up of 11 amino acids. Germline V gene sequence: CDR1 SQVTM, CDR2 ANQGSEA. Unmatched junction bases numbered 8, after V lost 8 bases and J lost 8 bases. The CDR3 sequence: CSISFRGGYTF. CDR3 coding DNA: TGCAGCATCTCGTTCAGGGGGGGCTACACCTTC.

This chain joins TRBV10-3 and TRBJ2-1; TRBD2 matches at 14 bases. In germline, CDR1 is ENHRY, CDR2 SYGVKD. This CDR3 has 19 amino acids. V lost 5 bases, J lost 0 bases, and 9 bases stayed unmatched. The CDR3 nucleotides read TGTGCCATCAGTCTTGTGGGACTAGCGGGGGTTTACTCCTACAATGAGCAGTTCTTC. This codes for CAISLVGLAGVYSYNEQFF.

The chain couples TRBV7-3 to TRBJ2-1; 12 bases map to TRBD2. CDR1 is SGHTA and CDR2 is FQGTGA in the germline V gene. J gave up 9 bases and V 5 bases, and 11 bases lay outside the gene matches. The CDR3 is 16 residues long. The CDR3 DNA sequence: TGTGCCAGCAGCGCAACCTCTAGCGGGGGGGCGAGTGAGCAGTTCTTC. It is translated as CASSATSSGGASEQFF.

The chain combines TRBV4-1 with TRBJ2-4, with a tentative D call TRBD2 (6 bases). The V gene's germline CDR1 is MGHRA and CDR2 YSYEKL. The V and J ends lost 1 base and 2 bases respectively, with 12 bases between them. The CDR3 covers 16 residues. CDR3 sequence (DNA): TGCGCCAGCAGCCAAGGATATAGCGGTCCCAAAAACATTCAGTACTTC. Translated, it gives CASSQGYSGPKNIQYF.

V and J are TRBV2 and TRBJ2-7; no firm D call. CDR3 length: 15 amino acids. Trimming removed 5 bases at V and 0 bases at J, with 14 bases between. Germline V CDR1 and CDR2: SNHLY, FYNNEI. The CDR3: CASSLPPRGSYEQYF. Written as DNA, the CDR3 is TGTGCCAGCAGTCTCCCTCCCCGCGGCTCCTACGAGCAGTACTTC.

CDR3 coding DNA: TGTGCCAGCTCCGCCCCAGAGGACTACGAGCAGTACTTC. As protein: CASSAPEDYEQYF. V and J are TRBV18 and TRBJ2-7; D uncertain. V was shortened by 6 bases and J by 3 bases, with 12 bases between the two germline ends. CDR1 and CDR2 from the germline V gene are KGHSH and LQKENI. CDR3 length equals 13 residues.

This clone was counted between two and nine times. This sequence joins TRBV6-1 and TRBJ1-1; weak D call: TRBD1 (5 bases). This CDR3 region has 16 residues. Germline V gene data show CDR1 as MNHNS and CDR2 as SASEGT. The germline V and J ends were trimmed by 0 bases and 2 bases, with 13 bases remaining between them. Written as DNA, the CDR3 is TGTGCCAGCAGTGAAGCCCGGGTCGGGGGAAACACTGAAGCTTTCTTT. This gives the protein CASSEARVGGNTEAFF.

The chain employs TRBV6-1 and TRBJ2-7; the match to TRBD1 covers 8 bases. Trimming cost V 10 bases and J 3 bases; bases outside gene matches: 8. The CDR3 totals 13 residues. CDR1 is MNHNS, CDR2 SASEGT, per germline. CDR3 residues: CAISPGQGYEQYF. The CDR3 region has the DNA TGTGCCATTTCCCCAGGACAGGGCTACGAGCAGTACTTC.

The rearrangement links TRBV5-1 to TRBJ1-2; D remains unclear. This CDR3 region has 15 residues. Trimming cost V 0 bases and J 6 bases, with 15 bases left between them. The V gene's germline CDR1 is SGHRS and CDR2 YFSETQ. CDR3 residues: CASSLVVSGQDGYTF. The CDR3 DNA reads as TGCGCCAGCAGCTTGGTTGTGAGCGGCCAGGATGGCTACACCTTC. Full variable domain (missing parts from reference TRBV5-1 and TRBJ1-2): KAGVTQTPRYLIKTRGQQVTLSCSPISGHRSVSWYQQTPGQGLQFLFEYFSETQRNKGNFPGRFSGRQFSNSRSEMNVSTLELGDSALYLCASSLVVSGQDGYTFGSGTRLTVV.

This chain uses TRBV16 with TRBJ1-2; D gene unclear. This CDR3 is built from 15 residues. Trimming removed 4 bases from V and 10 bases from J, with 22 bases in between. Germline CDR1 is KGHSY and CDR2 is FQNENV. The CDR3 sequence is CASSPLSSLSAVYTF. CDR3 nucleotide sequence: TGTGCCAGCAGCCCCCTATCGAGCTTATCAGCGGTCTACACCTTC.

V gene TRBV9 combines with J gene TRBJ1-1; no clear D. V gave up 4 bases and J gave up 7 bases, with 8 bases separating them. The length of the CDR3 is 11 residues. Germline CDR1 and CDR2: SGDLS and YYNGEE. For the CDR3, the DNA is TGTGCCAGCAGCCCCGGGGATGAAGCTTTCTTT. This gives the protein CASSPGDEAFF.

This clone was seen once. The J gene is TRBJ2-1, the V gene TRBV7-2; 9 nucleotides line up with TRBD2. Germline trimming cut 10 bases from V and 7 bases from J; bases unmatched to any gene: 14. This CDR3 has 15 residues. CDR1 is SGHTA and CDR2 is FQGNSA in the germline V gene. The CDR3 here is CATRPRGGAWNEQFF. CDR3 DNA: TGTGCCACCCGGCCTCGCGGGGGGGCCTGGAATGAGCAGTTCTTC.

The chain carries TRBV4-1 and TRBJ1-1; no firm D call. The V gene's germline CDR1 is MGHRA and CDR2 YSYEKL. Trimming took off 0 bases at V and 5 bases at J, with 10 bases between the two ends. The CDR3 extends over 14 amino acids. The CDR3 DNA reads TGCGCCAGCAGCCAAGATGAACCGGGGACTGAAGCTTTCTTT. Amino acid sequence: CASSQDEPGTEAFF.